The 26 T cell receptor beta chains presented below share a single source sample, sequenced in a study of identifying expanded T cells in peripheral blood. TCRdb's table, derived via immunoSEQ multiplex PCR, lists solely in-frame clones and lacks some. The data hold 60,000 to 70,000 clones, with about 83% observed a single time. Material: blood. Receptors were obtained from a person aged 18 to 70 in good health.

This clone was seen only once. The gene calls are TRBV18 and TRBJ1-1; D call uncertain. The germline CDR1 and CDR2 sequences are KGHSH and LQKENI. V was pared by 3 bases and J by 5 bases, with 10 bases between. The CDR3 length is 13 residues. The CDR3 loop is CASSPSKKTEAFF. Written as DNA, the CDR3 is TGTGCCAGCTCACCGAGTAAAAAAACTGAAGCTTTCTTT. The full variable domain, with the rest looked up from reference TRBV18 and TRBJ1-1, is NAGVMQNPRHLVRRRGQEARLRCSPMKGHSHVYWYRQLPEEGLKFMVYLQKENIIDESGMPKERFSAEFPKEGPSILRIQQVVRGDSAAYFCASSPSKKTEAFFGQGTRLTVV.

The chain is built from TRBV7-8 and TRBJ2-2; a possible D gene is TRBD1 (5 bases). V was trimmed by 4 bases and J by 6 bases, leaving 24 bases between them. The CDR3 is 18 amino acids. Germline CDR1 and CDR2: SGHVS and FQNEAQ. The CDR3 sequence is CASSSHWGGKNTAGELFF. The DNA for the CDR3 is TGTGCCAGCAGCTCCCACTGGGGCGGAAAGAACACCGCCGGGGAGCTGTTTTTT.

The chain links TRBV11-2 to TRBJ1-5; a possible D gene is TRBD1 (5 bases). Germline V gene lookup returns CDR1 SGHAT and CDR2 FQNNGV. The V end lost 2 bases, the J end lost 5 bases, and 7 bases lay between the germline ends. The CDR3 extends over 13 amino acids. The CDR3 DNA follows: TGTGCCAGCAGCTTACAGGGAGATCAGCCCCAGCATTTT. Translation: CASSLQGDQPQHF.

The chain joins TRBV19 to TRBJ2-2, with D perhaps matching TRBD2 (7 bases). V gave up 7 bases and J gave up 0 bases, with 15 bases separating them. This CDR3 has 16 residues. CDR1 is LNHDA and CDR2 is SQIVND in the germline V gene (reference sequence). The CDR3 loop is CASNGGALPNTGELFF. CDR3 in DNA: TGTGCCAGTAATGGGGGGGCCCTACCGAACACCGGGGAGCTGTTTTTT.

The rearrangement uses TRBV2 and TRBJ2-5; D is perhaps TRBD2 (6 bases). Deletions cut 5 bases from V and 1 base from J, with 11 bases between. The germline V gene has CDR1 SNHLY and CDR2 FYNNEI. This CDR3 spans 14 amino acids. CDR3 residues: CASSKEGLQETQYF. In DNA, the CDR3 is TGTGCCAGCAGTAAGGAGGGCCTCCAAGAGACCCAGTACTTC.

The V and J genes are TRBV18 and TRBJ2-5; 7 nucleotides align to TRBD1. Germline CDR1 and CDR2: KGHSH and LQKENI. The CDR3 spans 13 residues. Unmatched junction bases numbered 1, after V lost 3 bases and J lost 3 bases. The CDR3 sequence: CASSPGQKETQYF. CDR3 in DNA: TGTGCCAGCTCACCGGGACAGAAAGAGACCCAGTACTTC.

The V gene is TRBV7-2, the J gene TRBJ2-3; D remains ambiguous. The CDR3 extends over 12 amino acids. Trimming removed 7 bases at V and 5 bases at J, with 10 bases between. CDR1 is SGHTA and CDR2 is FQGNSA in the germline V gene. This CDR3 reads CASTIVGDTQYF. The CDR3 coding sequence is TGTGCCAGCACCATCGTAGGAGATACGCAGTATTTT.

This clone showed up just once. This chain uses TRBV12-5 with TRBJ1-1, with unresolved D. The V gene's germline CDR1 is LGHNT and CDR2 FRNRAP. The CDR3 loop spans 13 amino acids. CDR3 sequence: CASNGVWNTEAFF. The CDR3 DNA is TGTGCGTCCAACGGGGTCTGGAACACTGAAGCTTTCTTT.

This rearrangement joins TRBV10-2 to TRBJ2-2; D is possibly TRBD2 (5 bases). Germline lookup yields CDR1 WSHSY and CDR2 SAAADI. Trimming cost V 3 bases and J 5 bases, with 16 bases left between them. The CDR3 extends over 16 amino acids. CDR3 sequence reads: CASSDEEVLGTGELFF. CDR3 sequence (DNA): TGCGCCAGCAGTGATGAGGAGGTACTAGGGACCGGGGAGCTGTTTTTT.

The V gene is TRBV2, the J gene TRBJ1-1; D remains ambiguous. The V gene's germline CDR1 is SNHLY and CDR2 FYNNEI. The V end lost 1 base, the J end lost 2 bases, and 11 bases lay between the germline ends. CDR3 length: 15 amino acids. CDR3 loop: CASSEDRLRNTEAFF. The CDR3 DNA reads TGTGCCAGCAGTGAAGATCGGCTTAGAAACACTGAAGCTTTCTTT.

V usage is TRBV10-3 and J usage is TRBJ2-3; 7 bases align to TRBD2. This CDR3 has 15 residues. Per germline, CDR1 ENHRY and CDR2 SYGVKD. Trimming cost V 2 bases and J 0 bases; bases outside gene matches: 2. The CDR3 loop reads CAISEREVSTDTQYF. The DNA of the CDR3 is TGTGCCATCAGTGAGCGGGAGGTGAGCACAGATACGCAGTATTTT.

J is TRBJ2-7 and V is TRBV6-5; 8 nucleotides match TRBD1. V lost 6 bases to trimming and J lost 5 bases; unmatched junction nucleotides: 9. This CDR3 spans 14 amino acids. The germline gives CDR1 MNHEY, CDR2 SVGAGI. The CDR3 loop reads CASRRQGTGNEQYF. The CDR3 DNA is TGTGCCAGCAGGAGACAGGGGACAGGCAACGAGCAGTACTTC.

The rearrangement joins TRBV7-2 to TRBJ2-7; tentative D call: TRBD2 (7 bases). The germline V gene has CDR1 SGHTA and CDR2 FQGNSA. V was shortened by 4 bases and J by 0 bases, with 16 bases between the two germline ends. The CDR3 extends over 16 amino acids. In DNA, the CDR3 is TGTGCCAGCAGCTCCAGGGGTACTAGCGTCTCCTACGAGCAGTACTTC. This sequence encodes CASSSRGTSVSYEQYF.

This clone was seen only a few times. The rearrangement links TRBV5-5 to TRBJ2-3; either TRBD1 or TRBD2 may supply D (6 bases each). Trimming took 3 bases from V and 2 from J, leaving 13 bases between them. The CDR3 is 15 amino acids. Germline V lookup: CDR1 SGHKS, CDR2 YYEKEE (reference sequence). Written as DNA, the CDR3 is TGTGCCAGCAGCTCGGGACCGGGGGCCACAGATACGCAGTATTTT. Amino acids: CASSSGPGATDTQYF.

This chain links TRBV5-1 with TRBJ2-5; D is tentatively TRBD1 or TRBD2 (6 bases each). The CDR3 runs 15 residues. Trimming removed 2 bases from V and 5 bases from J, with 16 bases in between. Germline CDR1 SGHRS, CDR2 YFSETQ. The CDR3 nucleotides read TGCGCCAGCAGCTTTTACCGGGGGCGGAGCGAGACCCAGTACTTC. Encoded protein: CASSFYRGRSETQYF.

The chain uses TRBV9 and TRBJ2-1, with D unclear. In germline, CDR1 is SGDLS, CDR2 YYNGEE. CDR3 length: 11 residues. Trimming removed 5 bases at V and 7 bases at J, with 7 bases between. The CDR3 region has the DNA TGTGCCAGCAGGGGCAATAATGAGCAGTTCTTC. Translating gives CASRGNNEQFF.

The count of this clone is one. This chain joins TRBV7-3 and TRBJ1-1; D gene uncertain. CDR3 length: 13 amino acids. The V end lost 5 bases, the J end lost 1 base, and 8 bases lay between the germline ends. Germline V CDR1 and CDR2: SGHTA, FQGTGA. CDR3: CASSLQTNTEAFF. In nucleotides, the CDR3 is TGTGCCAGCAGCCTCCAAACGAACACTGAAGCTTTCTTT. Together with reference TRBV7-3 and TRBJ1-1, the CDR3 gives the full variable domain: GAGVSQTPSNKVTEKGKYVELRCDPISGHTALYWYRQSLGQGPEFLIYFQGTGAADDSGLPNDRFFAVRPEGSVSTLKIQRTERGDSAVYLCASSLQTNTEAFFGQGTRLTVV.

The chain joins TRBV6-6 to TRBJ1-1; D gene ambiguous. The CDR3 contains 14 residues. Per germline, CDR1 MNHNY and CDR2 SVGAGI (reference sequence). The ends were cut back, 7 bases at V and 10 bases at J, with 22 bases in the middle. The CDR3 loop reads CASKESEFGISAFF. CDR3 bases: TGTGCCAGCAAGGAATCCGAATTCGGGATTTCAGCTTTCTTT.

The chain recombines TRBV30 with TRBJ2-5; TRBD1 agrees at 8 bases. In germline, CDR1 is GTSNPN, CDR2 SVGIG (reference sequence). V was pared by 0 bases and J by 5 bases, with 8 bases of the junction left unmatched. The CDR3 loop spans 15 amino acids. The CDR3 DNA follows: TGTGCCTGGAGTGTACCGGCAGGGGGCAGGGAGACCCAGTACTTC. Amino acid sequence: CAWSVPAGGRETQYF.

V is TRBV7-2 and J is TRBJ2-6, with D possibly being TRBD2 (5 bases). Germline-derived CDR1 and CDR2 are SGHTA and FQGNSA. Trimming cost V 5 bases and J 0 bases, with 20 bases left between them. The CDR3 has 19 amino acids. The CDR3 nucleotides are TGTGCCAGCAGCCGCGCGTCAGCGGCCTTGAACTCTGGGGCCAACGTCCTGACTTTC. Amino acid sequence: CASSRASAALNSGANVLTF.

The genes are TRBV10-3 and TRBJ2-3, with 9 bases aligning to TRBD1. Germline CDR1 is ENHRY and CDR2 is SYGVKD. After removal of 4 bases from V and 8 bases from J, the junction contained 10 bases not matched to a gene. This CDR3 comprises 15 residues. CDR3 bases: TGTGCCATCAGTGGGGACAGGGTAACTGACACTACGCAGTATTTT. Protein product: CAISGDRVTDTTQYF.

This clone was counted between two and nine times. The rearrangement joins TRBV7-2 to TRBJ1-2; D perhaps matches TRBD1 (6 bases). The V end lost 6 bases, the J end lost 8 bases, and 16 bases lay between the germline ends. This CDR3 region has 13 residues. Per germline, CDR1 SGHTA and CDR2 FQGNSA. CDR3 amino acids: CASRLAGGRGYTF. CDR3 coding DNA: TGTGCCAGCAGACTAGCCGGGGGGCGAGGCTACACCTTC.

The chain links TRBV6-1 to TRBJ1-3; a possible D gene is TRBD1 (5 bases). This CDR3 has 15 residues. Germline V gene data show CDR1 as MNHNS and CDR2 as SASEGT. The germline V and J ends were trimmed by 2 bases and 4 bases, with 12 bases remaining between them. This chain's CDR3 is CASSEQGRGGNTIYF. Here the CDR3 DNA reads TGTGCCAGCAGTGAACAGGGACGTGGGGGAAACACCATATATTTT.

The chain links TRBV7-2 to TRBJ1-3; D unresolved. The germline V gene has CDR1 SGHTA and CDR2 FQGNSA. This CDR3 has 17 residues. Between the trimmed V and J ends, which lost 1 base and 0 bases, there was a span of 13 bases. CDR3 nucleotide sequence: TGTGCCAGCAGCTTAGGTGGAGCTGGCTACTCTGGAAACACCATATATTTT. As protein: CASSLGGAGYSGNTIYF.

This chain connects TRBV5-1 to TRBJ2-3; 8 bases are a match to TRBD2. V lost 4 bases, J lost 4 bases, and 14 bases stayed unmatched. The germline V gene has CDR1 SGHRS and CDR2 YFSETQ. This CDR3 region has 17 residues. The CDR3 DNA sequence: TGCGCCAGCAGCCAAAGAAGACAACTAGCGGAGGCAGATACGCAGTATTTT. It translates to CASSQRRQLAEADTQYF.

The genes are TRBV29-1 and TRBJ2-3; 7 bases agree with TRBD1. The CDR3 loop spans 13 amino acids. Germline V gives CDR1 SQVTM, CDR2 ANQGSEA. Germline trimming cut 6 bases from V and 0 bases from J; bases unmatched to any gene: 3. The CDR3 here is CSVGQTSTDTQYF. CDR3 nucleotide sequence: TGCAGCGTGGGACAGACTAGCACAGATACGCAGTATTTT.